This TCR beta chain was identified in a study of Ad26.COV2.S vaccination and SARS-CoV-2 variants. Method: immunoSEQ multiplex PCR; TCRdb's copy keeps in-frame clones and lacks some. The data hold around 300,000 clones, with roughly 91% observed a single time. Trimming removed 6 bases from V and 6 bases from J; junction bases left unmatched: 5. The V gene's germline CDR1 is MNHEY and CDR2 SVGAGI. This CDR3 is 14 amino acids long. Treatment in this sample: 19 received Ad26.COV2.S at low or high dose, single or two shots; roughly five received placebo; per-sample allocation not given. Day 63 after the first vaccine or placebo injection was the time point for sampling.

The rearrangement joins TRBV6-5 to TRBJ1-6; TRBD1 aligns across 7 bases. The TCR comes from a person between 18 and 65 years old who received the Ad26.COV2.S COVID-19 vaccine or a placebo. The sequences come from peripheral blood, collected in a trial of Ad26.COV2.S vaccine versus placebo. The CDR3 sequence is CASSATGFNSPLHF. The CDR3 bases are TGTGCCAGCAGCGCGACAGGGTTTAATTCACCCCTCCACTTT.